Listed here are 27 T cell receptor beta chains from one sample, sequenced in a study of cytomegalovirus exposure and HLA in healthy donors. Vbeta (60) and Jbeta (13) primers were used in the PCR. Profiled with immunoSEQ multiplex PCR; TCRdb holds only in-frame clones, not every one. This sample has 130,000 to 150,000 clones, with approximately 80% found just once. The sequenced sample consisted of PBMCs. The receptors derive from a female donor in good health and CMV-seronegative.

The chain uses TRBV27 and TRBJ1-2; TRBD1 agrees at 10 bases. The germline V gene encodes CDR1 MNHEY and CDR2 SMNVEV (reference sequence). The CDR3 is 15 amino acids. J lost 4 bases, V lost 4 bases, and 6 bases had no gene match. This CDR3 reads CASSSPGTGVYGYTF. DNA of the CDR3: TGTGCCAGCAGTTCCCCCGGGACAGGGGTCTATGGCTACACCTTC.

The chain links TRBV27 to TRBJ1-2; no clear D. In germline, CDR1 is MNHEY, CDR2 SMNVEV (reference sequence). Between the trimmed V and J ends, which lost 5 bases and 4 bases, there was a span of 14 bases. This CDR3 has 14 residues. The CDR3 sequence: CASSISPRSYGYTF. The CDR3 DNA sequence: TGTGCCAGCAGTATCTCCCCCAGGTCCTATGGCTACACCTTC.

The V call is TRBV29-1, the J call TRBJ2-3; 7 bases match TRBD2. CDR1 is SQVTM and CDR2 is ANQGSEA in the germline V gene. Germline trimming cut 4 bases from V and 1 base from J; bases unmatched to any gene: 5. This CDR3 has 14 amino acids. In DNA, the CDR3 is TGCAGCGTTGCCGCGGGAGCGGGCACAGATACGCAGTATTTT. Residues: CSVAAGAGTDTQYF.

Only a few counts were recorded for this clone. The CDR3 sequence is CASSLVGGLNTEAFF. For the CDR3, the DNA is TGTGCCAGCAGTTTAGTAGGGGGTCTGAACACTGAAGCTTTCTTT. The V and J genes are TRBV27 and TRBJ1-1; D may be TRBD1 (6 bases). The CDR3 length is 15 residues. Deletions cut 2 bases from V and 0 bases from J, with 10 bases between. Looked up from germline, CDR1 is MNHEY and CDR2 is SMNVEV (reference sequence).

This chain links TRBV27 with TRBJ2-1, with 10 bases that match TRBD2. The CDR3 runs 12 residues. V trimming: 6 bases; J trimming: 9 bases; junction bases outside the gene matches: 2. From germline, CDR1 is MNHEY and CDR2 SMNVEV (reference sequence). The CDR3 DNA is TGTGCCAGCAGGAGCGGGAGGGTTGAGCAGTTCTTC. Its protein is CASRSGRVEQFF.

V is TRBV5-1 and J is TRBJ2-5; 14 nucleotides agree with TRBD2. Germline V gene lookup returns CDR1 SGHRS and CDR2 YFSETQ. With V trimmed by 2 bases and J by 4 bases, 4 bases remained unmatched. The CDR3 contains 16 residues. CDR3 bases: TGCGCCAGCAGCTTAGTCGGACTAGCGGGGGGAGAGACCCAGTACTTC. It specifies CASSLVGLAGGETQYF.

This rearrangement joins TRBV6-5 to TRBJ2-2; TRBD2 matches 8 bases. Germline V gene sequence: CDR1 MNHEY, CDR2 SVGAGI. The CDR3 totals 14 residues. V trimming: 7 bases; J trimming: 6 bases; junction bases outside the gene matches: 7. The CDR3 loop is CASKTGTSPGELFF. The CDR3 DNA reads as TGTGCCAGCAAAACCGGGACTAGTCCCGGGGAGCTGTTTTTT.

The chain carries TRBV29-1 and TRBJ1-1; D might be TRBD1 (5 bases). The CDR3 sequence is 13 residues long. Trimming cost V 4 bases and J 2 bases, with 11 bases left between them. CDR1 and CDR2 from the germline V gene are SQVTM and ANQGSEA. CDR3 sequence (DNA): TGCAGCGTTGTGGGGGGAAGAAACACTGAAGCTTTCTTT. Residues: CSVVGGRNTEAFF.

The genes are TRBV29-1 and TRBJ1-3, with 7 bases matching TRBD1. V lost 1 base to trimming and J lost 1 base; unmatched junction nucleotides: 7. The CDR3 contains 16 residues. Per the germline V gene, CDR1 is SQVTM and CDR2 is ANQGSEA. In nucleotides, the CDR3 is TGCAGCGTTGAAGGTGGGCCAGGGGGATCTGGAAACACCATATATTTT. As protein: CSVEGGPGGSGNTIYF.

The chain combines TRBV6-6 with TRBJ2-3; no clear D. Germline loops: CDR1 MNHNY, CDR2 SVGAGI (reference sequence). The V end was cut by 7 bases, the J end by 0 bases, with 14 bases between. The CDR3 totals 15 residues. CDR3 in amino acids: CASKLGPGSTDTQYF. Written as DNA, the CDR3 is TGTGCCAGCAAGTTGGGTCCCGGGAGCACAGATACGCAGTATTTT.

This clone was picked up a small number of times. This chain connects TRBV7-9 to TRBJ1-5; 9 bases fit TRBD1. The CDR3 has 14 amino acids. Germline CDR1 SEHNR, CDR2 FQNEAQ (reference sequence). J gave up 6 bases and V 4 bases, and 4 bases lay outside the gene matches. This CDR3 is CASSSTGGGQPQHF. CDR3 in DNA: TGTGCCAGCAGCTCAACAGGGGGCGGTCAGCCCCAGCATTTT.

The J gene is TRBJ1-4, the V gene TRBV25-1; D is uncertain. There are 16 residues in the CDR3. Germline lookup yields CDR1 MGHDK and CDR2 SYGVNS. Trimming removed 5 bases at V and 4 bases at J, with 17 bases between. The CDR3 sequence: CASSTHYGFYNEKLFF. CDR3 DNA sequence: TGTGCCAGCAGTACCCATTACGGGTTTTATAATGAAAAACTGTTTTTT.

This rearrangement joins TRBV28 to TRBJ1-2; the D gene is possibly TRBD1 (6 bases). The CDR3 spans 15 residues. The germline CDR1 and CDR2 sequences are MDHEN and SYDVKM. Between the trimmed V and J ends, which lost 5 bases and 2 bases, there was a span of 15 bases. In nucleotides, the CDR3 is TGTGCCAGCAGTCTACCCAGGGGAGCAAACTATGGCTACACCTTC. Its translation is CASSLPRGANYGYTF.

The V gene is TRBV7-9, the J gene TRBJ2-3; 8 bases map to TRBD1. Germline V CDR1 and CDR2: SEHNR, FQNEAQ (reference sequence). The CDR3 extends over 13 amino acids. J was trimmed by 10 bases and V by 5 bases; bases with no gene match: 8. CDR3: CASSPLAGGAQYF. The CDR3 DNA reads TGTGCCAGCAGCCCCTTAGCAGGGGGCGCGCAGTATTTT.

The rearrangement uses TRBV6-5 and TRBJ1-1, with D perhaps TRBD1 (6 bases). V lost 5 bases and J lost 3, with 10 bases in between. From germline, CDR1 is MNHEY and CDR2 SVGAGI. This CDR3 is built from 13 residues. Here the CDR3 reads CASSLRTDTEAFF. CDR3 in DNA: TGTGCCAGCAGTCTGCGGACAGACACTGAAGCTTTCTTT.

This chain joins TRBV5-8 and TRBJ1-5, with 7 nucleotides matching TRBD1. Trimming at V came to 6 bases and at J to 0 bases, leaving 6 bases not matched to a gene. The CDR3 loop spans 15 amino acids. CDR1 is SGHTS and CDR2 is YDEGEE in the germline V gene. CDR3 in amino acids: CASTGQDYSNQPQHF. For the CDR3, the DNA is TGTGCCAGCACAGGACAGGACTATAGCAATCAGCCCCAGCATTTT. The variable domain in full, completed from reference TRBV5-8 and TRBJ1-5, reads EAGVTQSPTHLIKTRGQQATLRCSPISGHTSVYWYQQALGLGLQFLLWYDEGEERNRGNFPPRFSGRQFPNYSSELNVNALELEDSALYLCASTGQDYSNQPQHFGDGTRLSIL.

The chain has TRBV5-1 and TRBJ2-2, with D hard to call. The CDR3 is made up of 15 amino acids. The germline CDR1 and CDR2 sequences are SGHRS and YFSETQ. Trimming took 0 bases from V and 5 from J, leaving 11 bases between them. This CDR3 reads CASSLASVGTGELFF. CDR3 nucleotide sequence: TGCGCCAGCAGCTTGGCATCAGTCGGGACCGGGGAGCTGTTTTTT.

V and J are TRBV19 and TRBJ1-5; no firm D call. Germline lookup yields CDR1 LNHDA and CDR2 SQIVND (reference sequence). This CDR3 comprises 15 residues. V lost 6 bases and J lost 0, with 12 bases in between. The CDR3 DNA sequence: TGTGCCAGTAGCCCTAGTCCATTTAGCAATCAGCCCCAGCATTTT. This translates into CASSPSPFSNQPQHF.

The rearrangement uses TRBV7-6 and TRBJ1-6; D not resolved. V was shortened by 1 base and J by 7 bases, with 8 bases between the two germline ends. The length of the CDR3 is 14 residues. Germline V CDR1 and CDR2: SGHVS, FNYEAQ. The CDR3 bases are TGTGCCAGCAGCTTAGGGGAGACGAATTCACCCCTCCACTTT. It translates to CASSLGETNSPLHF.

In DNA form, the CDR3 reads TGTGCCAGCAGCCAATCGTGGGGGGTCACAGATACGCAGTATTTT. This gives the protein CASSQSWGVTDTQYF. The chain is built from TRBV16 and TRBJ2-3; D is possibly TRBD2 (6 bases). Germline V gene lookup returns CDR1 KGHSY and CDR2 FQNENV. This CDR3 is built from 15 residues. V lost 0 bases, J lost 2 bases, and 9 bases lay in between.

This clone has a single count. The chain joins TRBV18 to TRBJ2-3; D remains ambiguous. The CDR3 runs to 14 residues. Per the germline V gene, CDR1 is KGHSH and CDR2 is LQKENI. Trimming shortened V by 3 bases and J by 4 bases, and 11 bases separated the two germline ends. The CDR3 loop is CASSPHPGPDTQYF. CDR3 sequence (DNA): TGTGCCAGCTCACCCCATCCGGGTCCAGATACGCAGTATTTT. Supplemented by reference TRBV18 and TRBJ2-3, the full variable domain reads NAGVMQNPRHLVRRRGQEARLRCSPMKGHSHVYWYRQLPEEGLKFMVYLQKENIIDESGMPKERFSAEFPKEGPSILRIQQVVRGDSAAYFCASSPHPGPDTQYFGPGTRLTVL.

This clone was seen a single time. For the CDR3, the DNA is TGTGCCACCTCGGGACAGGGAGGGGAGACCCAGTACTTC. Translating gives CATSGQGGETQYF. The V and J genes are TRBV7-3 and TRBJ2-5; 9 nucleotides match TRBD1. J lost 5 bases, V lost 10 bases, and 8 bases had no gene match. Germline V gene sequence: CDR1 SGHTA, CDR2 FQGTGA. This CDR3 has 13 residues.

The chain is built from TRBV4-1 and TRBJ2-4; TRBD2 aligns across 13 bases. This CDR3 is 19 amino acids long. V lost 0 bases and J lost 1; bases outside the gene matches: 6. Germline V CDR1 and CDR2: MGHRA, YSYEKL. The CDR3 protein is CASSQETSGGARAKNIQYF. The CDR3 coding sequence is TGCGCCAGCAGCCAAGAAACTAGCGGGGGGGCCCGGGCCAAAAACATTCAGTACTTC.

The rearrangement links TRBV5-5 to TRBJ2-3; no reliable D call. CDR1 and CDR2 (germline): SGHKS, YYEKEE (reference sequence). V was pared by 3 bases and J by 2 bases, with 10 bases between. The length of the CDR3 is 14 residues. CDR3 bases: TGTGCCAGCAGCTCTCGCGATTTCACAGATACGCAGTATTTT. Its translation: CASSSRDFTDTQYF.

CDR3 residues: CASRRSTGVGRHEQFF. CDR3 DNA: TGTGCCAGCCGTAGGTCTACAGGGGTCGGTCGCCATGAGCAGTTCTTC. The chain couples TRBV19 to TRBJ2-1; 7 positions match TRBD1. From germline, CDR1 is LNHDA and CDR2 SQIVND (reference sequence). With V trimmed by 9 bases and J by 8 bases, 19 bases remained unmatched. This CDR3 has 16 residues.

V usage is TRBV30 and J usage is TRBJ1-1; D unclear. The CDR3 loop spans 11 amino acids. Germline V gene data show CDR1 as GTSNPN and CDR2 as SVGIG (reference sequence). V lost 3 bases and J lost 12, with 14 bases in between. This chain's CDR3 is CAWRGRAGTFF. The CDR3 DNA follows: TGTGCCTGGAGGGGGAGGGCCGGAACTTTCTTT.

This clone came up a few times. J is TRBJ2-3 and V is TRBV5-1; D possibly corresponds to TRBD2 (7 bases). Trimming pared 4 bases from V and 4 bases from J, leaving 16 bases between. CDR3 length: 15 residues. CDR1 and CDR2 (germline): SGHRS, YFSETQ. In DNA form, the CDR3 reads TGCGCCAGCAGCCAGAGGACAGCGGGGTCAGATACGCAGTATTTT. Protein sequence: CASSQRTAGSDTQYF.